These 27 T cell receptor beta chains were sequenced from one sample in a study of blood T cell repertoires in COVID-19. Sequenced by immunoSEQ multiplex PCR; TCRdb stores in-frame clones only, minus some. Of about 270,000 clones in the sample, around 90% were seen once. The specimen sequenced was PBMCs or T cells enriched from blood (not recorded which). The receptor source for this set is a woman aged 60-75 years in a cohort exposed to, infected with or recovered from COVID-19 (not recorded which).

The CDR3 nucleotides are TGCGCCAGCAGTTTAACCCCTAGGACTGCAAGCTCCTACGAGCAGTACTTC. This gives the protein CASSLTPRTASSYEQYF. The chain has TRBV5-1 and TRBJ2-7, with a tentative D call TRBD2 (5 bases). Between the trimmed V and J ends, which lost 5 bases and 0 bases, there was a span of 21 bases. CDR1 is SGHRS and CDR2 is YFSETQ in the germline V gene. This CDR3 contains 17 residues.

The CDR3 DNA reads as TGTGCCAGGAGCGGTCTGGCCCAGAATGAGCAGTTCTTC. Its translation: CARSGLAQNEQFF. The chain joins TRBV2 to TRBJ2-1, with D perhaps TRBD2 (5 bases). Germline loops: CDR1 SNHLY, CDR2 FYNNEI. CDR3 length equals 13 residues. V shed 9 bases and J shed 7 bases, with 16 bases lying between them.

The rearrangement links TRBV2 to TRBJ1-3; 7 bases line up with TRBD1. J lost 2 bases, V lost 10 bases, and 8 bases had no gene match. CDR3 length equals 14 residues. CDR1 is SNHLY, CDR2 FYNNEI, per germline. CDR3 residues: CATTSTGAGNTIYF. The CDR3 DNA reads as TGTGCCACCACATCTACAGGGGCTGGAAACACCATATATTTT.

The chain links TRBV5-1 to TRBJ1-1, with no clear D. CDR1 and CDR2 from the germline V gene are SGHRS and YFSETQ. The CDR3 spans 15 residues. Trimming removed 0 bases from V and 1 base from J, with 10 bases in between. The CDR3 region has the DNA TGCGCCAGCAGCTTGGAGCTGGGAGGGAACACTGAAGCTTTCTTT. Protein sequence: CASSLELGGNTEAFF. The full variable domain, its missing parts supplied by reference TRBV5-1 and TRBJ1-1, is KAGVTQTPRYLIKTRGQQVTLSCSPISGHRSVSWYQQTPGQGLQFLFEYFSETQRNKGNFPGRFSGRQFSNSRSEMNVSTLELGDSALYLCASSLELGGNTEAFFGQGTRLTVV.

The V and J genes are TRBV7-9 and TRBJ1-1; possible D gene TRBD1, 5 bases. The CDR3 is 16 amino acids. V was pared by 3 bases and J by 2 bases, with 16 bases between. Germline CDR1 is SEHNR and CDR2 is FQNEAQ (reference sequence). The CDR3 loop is CASSFDGARRNTEAFF. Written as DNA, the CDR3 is TGTGCCAGCAGCTTCGATGGGGCCCGGAGAAACACTGAAGCTTTCTTT.

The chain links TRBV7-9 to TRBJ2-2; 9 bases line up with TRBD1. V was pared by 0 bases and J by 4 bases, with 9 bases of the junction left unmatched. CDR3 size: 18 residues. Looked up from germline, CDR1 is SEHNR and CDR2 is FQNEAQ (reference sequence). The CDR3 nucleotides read TGTGCCAGCAGCTTAGCCCTAGGGACAGGGCGAGGCACCGGGGAGCTGTTTTTT. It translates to CASSLALGTGRGTGELFF.

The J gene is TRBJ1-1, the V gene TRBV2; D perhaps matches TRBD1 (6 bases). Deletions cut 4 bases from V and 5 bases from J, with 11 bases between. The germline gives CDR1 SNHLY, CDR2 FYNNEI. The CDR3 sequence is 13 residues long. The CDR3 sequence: CASSAQGLTEAFF. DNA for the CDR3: TGTGCCAGCAGTGCTCAGGGGTTGACTGAAGCTTTCTTT.

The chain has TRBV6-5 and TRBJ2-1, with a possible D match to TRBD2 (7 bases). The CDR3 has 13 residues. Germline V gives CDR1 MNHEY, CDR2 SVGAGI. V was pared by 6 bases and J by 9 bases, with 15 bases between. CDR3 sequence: CASSKGEGSEQFF. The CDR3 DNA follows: TGTGCCAGCAGCAAGGGGGAGGGATCTGAGCAGTTCTTC.

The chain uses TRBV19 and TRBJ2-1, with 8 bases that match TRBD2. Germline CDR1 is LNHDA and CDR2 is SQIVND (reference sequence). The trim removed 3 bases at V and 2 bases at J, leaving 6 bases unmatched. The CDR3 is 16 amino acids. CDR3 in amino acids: CASSITSGGPYNEQFF. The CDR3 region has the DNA TGTGCCAGTAGTATTACTAGCGGAGGCCCCTACAATGAGCAGTTCTTC. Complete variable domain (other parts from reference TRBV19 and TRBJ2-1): DGGITQSPKYLFRKEGQNVTLSCEQNLNHDAMYWYRQDPGQGLRLIYYSQIVNDFQKGDIAEGYSVSREKKESFPLTVTSAQKNPTAFYLCASSITSGGPYNEQFFGPGTRLTVL.

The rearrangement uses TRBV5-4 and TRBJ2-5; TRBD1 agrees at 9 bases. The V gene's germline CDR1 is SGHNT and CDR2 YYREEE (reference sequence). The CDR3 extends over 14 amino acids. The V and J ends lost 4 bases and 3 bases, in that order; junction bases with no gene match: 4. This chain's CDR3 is CASSPGTGKETQYF. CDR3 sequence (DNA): TGTGCCAGCAGCCCCGGGACAGGGAAAGAGACCCAGTACTTC.

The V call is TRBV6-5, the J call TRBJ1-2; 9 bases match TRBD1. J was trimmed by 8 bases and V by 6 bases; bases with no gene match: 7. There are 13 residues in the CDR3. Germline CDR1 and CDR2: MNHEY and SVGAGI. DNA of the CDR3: TGTGCCAGCAGCCCCGACAGGGGGAGAGGCTACACCTTC. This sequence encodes CASSPDRGRGYTF.

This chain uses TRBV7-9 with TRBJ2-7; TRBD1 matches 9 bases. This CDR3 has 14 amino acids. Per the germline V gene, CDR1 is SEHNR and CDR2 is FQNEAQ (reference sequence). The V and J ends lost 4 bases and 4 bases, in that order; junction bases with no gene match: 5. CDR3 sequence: CASSSGQGRYEQYF. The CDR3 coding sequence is TGTGCCAGCAGCTCCGGACAGGGGAGATACGAGCAGTACTTC.

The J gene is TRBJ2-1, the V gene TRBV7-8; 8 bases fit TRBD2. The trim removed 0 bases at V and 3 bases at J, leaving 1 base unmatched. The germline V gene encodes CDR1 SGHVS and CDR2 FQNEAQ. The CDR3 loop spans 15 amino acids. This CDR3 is CASSLATSVYNEQFF. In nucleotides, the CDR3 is TGTGCCAGCAGCTTAGCGACTAGCGTCTACAATGAGCAGTTCTTC.

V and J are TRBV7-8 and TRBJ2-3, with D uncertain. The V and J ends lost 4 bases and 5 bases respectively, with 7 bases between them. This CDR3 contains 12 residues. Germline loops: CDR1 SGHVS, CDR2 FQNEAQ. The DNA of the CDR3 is TGTGCCAGCAGCTCCACTTTAGATACGCAGTATTTT. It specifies CASSSTLDTQYF.

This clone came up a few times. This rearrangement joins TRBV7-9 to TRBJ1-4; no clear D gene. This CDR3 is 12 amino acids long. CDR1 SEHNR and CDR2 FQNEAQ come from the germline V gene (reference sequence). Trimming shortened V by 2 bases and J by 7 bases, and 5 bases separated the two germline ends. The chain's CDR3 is CASSLRGEKLFF. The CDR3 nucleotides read TGTGCCAGCAGCTTACGGGGTGAAAAACTGTTTTTT.

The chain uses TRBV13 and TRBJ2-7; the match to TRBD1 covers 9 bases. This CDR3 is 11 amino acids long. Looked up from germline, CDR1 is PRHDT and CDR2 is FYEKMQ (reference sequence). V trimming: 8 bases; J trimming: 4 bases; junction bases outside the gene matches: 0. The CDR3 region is CASGTGYEQYF. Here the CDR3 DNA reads TGTGCCAGCGGGACAGGGTACGAGCAGTACTTC.

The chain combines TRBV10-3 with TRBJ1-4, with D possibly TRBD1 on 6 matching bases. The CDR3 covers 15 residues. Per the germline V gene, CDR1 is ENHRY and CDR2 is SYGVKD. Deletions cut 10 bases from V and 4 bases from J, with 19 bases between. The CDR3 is CATTPGHDYNEKLFF. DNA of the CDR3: TGTGCCACCACGCCGGGACACGACTATAATGAAAAACTGTTTTTT.

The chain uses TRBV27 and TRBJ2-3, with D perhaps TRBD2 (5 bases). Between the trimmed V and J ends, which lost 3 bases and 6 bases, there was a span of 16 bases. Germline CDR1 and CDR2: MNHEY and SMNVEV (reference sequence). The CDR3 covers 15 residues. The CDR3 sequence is CASSFRGSEVDTQYF. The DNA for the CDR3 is TGTGCCAGCAGTTTTCGGGGTTCCGAGGTGGATACGCAGTATTTT.

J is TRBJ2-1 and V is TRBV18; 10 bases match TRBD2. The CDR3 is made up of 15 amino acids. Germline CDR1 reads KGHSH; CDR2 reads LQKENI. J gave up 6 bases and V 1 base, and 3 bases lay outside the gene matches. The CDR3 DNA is TGTGCCAGCTCACCACAGGCTAGCGGGAGCAATGAGCAGTTCTTC. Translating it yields CASSPQASGSNEQFF.

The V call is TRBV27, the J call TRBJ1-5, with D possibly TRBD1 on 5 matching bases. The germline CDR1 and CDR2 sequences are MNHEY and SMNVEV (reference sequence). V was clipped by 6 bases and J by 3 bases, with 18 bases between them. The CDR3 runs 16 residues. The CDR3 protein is CASSQFRGYLNQPQHF. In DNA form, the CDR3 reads TGTGCCAGCAGCCAATTTAGGGGATATCTCAATCAGCCCCAGCATTTT.

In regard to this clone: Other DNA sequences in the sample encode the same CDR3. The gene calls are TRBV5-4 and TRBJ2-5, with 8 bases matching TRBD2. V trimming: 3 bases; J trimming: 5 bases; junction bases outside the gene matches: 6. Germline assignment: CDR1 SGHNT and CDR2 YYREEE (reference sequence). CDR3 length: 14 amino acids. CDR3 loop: CASSYGTSGETQYF. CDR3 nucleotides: TGTGCCAGCAGCTACGGGACTAGTGGGGAGACCCAGTACTTC. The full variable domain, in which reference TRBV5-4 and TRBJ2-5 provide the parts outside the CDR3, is ETGVTQSPTHLIKTRGQQVTLRCSSQSGHNTVSWYQQALGQGPQFIFQYYREEENGRGNFPPRFSGLQFPNYSSELNVNALELDDSALYLCASSYGTSGETQYFGPGTRLLVL.

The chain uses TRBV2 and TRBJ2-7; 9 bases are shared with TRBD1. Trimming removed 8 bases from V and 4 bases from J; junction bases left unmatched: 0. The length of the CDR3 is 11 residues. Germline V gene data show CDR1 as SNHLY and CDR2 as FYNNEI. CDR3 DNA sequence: TGTGCCAGCGACAGGGGGTACGAGCAGTACTTC. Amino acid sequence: CASDRGYEQYF.

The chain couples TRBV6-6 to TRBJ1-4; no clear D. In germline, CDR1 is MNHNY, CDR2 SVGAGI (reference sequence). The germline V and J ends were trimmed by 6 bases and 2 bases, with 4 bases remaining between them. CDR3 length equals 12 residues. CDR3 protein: CASSSTNEKLFF. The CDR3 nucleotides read TGTGCCAGCAGCTCGACTAATGAAAAACTGTTTTTT.

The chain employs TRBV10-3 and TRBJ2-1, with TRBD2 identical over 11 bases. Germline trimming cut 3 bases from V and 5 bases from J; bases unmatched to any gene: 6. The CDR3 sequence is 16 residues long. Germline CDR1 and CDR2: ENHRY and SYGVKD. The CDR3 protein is CAISEPSTSGNNEQFF. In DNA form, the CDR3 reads TGTGCCATCAGTGAACCATCGACTAGCGGGAACAATGAGCAGTTCTTC.

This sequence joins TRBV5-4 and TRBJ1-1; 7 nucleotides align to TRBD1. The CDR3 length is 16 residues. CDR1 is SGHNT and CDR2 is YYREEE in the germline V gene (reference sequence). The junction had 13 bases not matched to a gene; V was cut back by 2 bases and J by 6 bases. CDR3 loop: CASSFPSGGSKAEAFF. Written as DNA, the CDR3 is TGTGCCAGCAGCTTTCCCTCAGGGGGGTCGAAAGCTGAAGCTTTCTTT.

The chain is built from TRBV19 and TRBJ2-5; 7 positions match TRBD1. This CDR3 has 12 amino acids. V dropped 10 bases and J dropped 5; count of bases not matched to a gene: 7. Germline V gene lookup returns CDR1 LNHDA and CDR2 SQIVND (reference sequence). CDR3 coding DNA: TGTGCCACCTCAGGGGGAATCGAGACCCAGTACTTC. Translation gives CATSGGIETQYF.

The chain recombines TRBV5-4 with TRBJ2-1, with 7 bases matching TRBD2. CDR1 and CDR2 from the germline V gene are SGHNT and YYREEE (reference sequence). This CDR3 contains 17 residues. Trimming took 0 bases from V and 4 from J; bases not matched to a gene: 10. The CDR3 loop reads CASSLGTSGTIYNEQFF. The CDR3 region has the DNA TGTGCCAGCAGCTTGGGAACATCCGGGACTATATACAATGAGCAGTTCTTC.